This T cell receptor (beta chain) was identified in a study of Graves' ophthalmopathy and Graves' hyperthyroidism. The overall study: Peripheral blood was obtained at first diagnosis, ahead of any treatment.

This clonotype was counted many times. No antigen is known for it. Researchers took RNA transcripts and amplified TCR beta CDR3 regions from them. The first-round RT-PCR employed HTBI primers together with the Qiagen OneStep RT-PCR kit. A multiplex PCR was then performed as the second round. TCRdb reprocessed the multiplex PCR reads via MiXCR and lists one record per CDR3 protein. The table includes 300,000 or so distinct CDR3 sequences, about 17% detected once. Findings and limits, study-wide: In blood appeared most of the expanded thyroid clonotypes whose frequency exceeded 0.001.

CAS ≥3, NOSPECS ≥4, moderate-to-severe activity and duration under 3 months marked donors with ophthalmopathy. The CDR3 runs 13 residues. Germline V gene data show CDR1 as LNHNV and CDR2 as YYDKDF (reference sequence). V lost 8 bases and J lost 8; bases outside the gene matches: 12. What was sequenced was peripheral blood. The chain employs TRBV15 and TRBJ2-7; 7 positions agree with TRBD2. This TCR was recovered from an adult man with Graves' ophthalmopathy. CDR3 sequence: CATGSSGLRQQYF. CDR3 bases: TGTGCCACCGGTTCTAGCGGACTACGACAGCAGTACTTC.